Following are 27 T cell receptor beta chains from one sample sequenced in a study of OX40 agonist ivuxolimab in advanced cancers. The method was immunoSEQ multiplex PCR; TCRdb's version includes in-frame clones alone and lacks a portion of them. The repertoire consists of some 72,000 clones, with 92% occurring once and the leading ten covering around 0.53%. Specimen: CD4+ or CD8+ T cells sorted from blood, collected in a trial of the OX40 agonist ivuxolimab. Receptor source: an adult with an advanced solid tumor such as melanoma, head and neck, liver or kidney cancer.

This clone was seen a handful of times. The rearrangement links TRBV19 to TRBJ2-1; 13 bases align to TRBD2. V lost 1 base to trimming and J lost 7 bases; unmatched junction nucleotides: 10. Per germline, CDR1 LNHDA and CDR2 SQIVND (reference sequence). The CDR3 consists of 18 residues. This chain's CDR3 is CASSIGGLAGSAENEQFF. The CDR3 coding sequence is TGTGCCAGTAGTATAGGGGGACTAGCGGGGTCAGCGGAGAATGAGCAGTTCTTC.

This rearrangement joins TRBV7-9 to TRBJ2-5; D possibly corresponds to TRBD2 (5 bases). Germline V gene lookup returns CDR1 SEHNR and CDR2 FQNEAQ (reference sequence). Deletions cut 6 bases from V and 2 bases from J, with 13 bases between. The CDR3 is 14 amino acids. Here the CDR3 DNA reads TGTGCCAGCAGGCCCCAGTGGGAGCAAGAGACCCAGTACTTC. This translates into CASRPQWEQETQYF.

The chain links TRBV7-8 to TRBJ2-7; the D gene is possibly TRBD1 (5 bases). CDR1 is SGHVS, CDR2 FQNEAQ, per germline. V lost 3 bases to trimming and J lost 3 bases, with 9 bases between them. The CDR3 has 13 amino acids. CDR3 in DNA: TGTGCCAGCAGCTTGGACACCCTCTACGAGCAGTACTTC. Protein sequence: CASSLDTLYEQYF. The full variable domain, with the rest looked up from reference TRBV7-8 and TRBJ2-7, is GAGVSQSPRYKVAKRGQDVALRCDPISGHVSLFWYQQALGQGPEFLTYFQNEAQLDKSGLPSDRFFAERPEGSVSTLKIQRTQQEDSAVYLCASSLDTLYEQYFGPGTRLTVT.

The chain joins TRBV30 to TRBJ2-3, with TRBD2 as a possible D gene (5 bases). The V gene's germline CDR1 is GTSNPN and CDR2 SVGIG (reference sequence). V lost 7 bases to trimming and J lost 1 base, with 15 bases between them. The CDR3 length is 14 residues. In nucleotides, the CDR3 is TGTGCCTCGCCACTAGGGCCCCGCACAGATACGCAGTATTTT. Protein sequence: CASPLGPRTDTQYF.

This rearrangement joins TRBV6-6 to TRBJ2-7; D not resolved. Germline CDR1 MNHNY, CDR2 SVGAGI (reference sequence). The CDR3 loop spans 11 amino acids. V lost 2 bases and J 5 bases, leaving 4 bases between the germline ends. The CDR3 DNA reads as TGTGCCAGCAGTTACGACGACGAGCAGTACTTC. This encodes CASSYDDEQYF.

V is TRBV18 and J is TRBJ1-1, with 11 bases matching TRBD1. This CDR3 is built from 16 residues. Trimming took 3 bases from V and 4 from J; bases not matched to a gene: 7. Germline V gene data show CDR1 as KGHSH and CDR2 as LQKENI. For the CDR3, the DNA is TGTGCCAGCTCACCGCCGACCGGGACAGGGGGCACTGAAGCTTTCTTT. Protein: CASSPPTGTGGTEAFF. Filled out from reference TRBV18 and TRBJ1-1, the complete variable domain reads NAGVMQNPRHLVRRRGQEARLRCSPMKGHSHVYWYRQLPEEGLKFMVYLQKENIIDESGMPKERFSAEFPKEGPSILRIQQVVRGDSAAYFCASSPPTGTGGTEAFFGQGTRLTVV.

The gene calls are TRBV2 and TRBJ1-2; D is perhaps TRBD1 (5 bases). CDR1 is SNHLY and CDR2 is FYNNEI in the germline V gene. The germline V and J ends were trimmed by 4 bases and 8 bases, with 11 bases remaining between them. This CDR3 spans 12 amino acids. CDR3 sequence reads: CASSVGLGGYTF. The DNA of the CDR3 is TGTGCCAGCAGTGTGGGGCTAGGCGGCTACACCTTC.

The chain uses TRBV5-5 and TRBJ2-3; TRBD2 aligns across 8 bases. CDR3 length: 17 amino acids. Germline V gene data show CDR1 as SGHKS and CDR2 as YYEKEE (reference sequence). The junction had 14 bases not matched to a gene; V was cut back by 2 bases and J by 6 bases. Here the CDR3 reads CASSFVVLAGGRDTQYF. CDR3 nucleotide sequence: TGTGCCAGCAGCTTCGTGGTTCTAGCGGGTGGAAGGGATACGCAGTATTTT.

This clone was seen only once. The genes are TRBV6-8 and TRBJ1-2; D is ambiguous. Looked up from germline, CDR1 is MNHGY and CDR2 is SAAAGT. CDR3 length: 17 residues. V lost 2 bases and J lost 5, with 21 bases in between. CDR3 in amino acids: CASSYGKGSQPSYGYTF. CDR3 bases: TGTGCCAGCAGTTACGGCAAGGGATCTCAGCCTTCTTATGGCTACACCTTC.

This clone appeared once. V and J are TRBV19 and TRBJ1-2; D is possibly TRBD1 (5 bases). Trimming pared 6 bases from V and 0 bases from J, leaving 11 bases between. The length of the CDR3 is 14 residues. Germline V lookup: CDR1 LNHDA, CDR2 SQIVND (reference sequence). CDR3 protein: CASRRQGSNYGYTF. In DNA form, the CDR3 reads TGTGCCAGTAGGAGGCAGGGCTCTAACTATGGCTACACCTTC.

The J gene is TRBJ2-7, the V gene TRBV30; TRBD2 matches 8 bases. This CDR3 has 14 amino acids. Looked up from germline, CDR1 is GTSNPN and CDR2 is SVGIG (reference sequence). V shed 4 bases, J shed 4 bases, and the junction held 9 bases outside the gene matches. The CDR3 DNA reads as TGTGCCTGGACCGGGGGGACTAGTAGATACGAGCAGTACTTC. Translated: CAWTGGTSRYEQYF.

The rearrangement joins TRBV5-5 to TRBJ1-2; D call uncertain. The CDR3 runs 15 residues. Trimming took off 2 bases at V and 1 base at J, with 12 bases between the two ends. The germline CDR1 and CDR2 sequences are SGHKS and YYEKEE (reference sequence). The CDR3 sequence: CASSLEAGFNYGYTF. CDR3 nucleotides: TGTGCCAGCAGCTTAGAGGCGGGGTTTAACTATGGCTACACCTTC.

This clone has more than one count but fewer than ten. The chain couples TRBV4-2 to TRBJ2-7; 8 bases fit TRBD1. V was pared by 4 bases and J by 5 bases, with 7 bases of the junction left unmatched. Germline assignment: CDR1 LGHNA and CDR2 YNFKEQ. The CDR3 has 14 amino acids. CDR3: CASSPSDRAHEQYF. CDR3 nucleotide sequence: TGTGCCAGCAGCCCTTCGGACAGGGCCCACGAGCAGTACTTC.

This clone showed up just a few times. V gene TRBV6-4 combines with J gene TRBJ1-2; TRBD1 is a possible D gene (6 bases). V was shortened by 6 bases and J by 2 bases, with 13 bases between the two germline ends. In germline, CDR1 is MRHNA, CDR2 SNTAGT. CDR3 length equals 14 residues. DNA of the CDR3: TGTGCCAGCAGAGAGGACAGCTACAACTATGGCTACACCTTC. This gives the protein CASREDSYNYGYTF.

This rearrangement joins TRBV6-5 to TRBJ1-4; D unresolved. CDR1 and CDR2 from the germline V gene are MNHEY and SVGAGI. This CDR3 comprises 14 residues. Trimming cost V 0 bases and J 7 bases, with 9 bases left between them. CDR3 in DNA: TGTGCCAGCAGTTACTCCTCCCGGCGTGAAAAACTGTTTTTT. Protein product: CASSYSSRREKLFF.

The chain combines TRBV6-5 with TRBJ2-7; no definite D call. This CDR3 region has 10 residues. Trimming took off 5 bases at V and 9 bases at J, with 8 bases between the two ends. CDR1 MNHEY and CDR2 SVGAGI come from the germline V gene. The CDR3 DNA reads TGTGCCAGCAGTGAATTTAGGCAGTACTTC. It specifies CASSEFRQYF.

The rearrangement links TRBV7-3 to TRBJ2-1, with TRBD2 matching 10 bases. Germline V lookup: CDR1 SGHTA, CDR2 FQGTGA. The CDR3 runs 16 residues. V gave up 2 bases and J gave up 7 bases; unmatched junction bases: 8. DNA for the CDR3: TGTGCCAGCAGCTTACAGAGCGGGAGGGCCCTAAATGAGCAGTTCTTC. This translates into CASSLQSGRALNEQFF.

The gene calls are TRBV7-6 and TRBJ1-1; tentative D call: TRBD1 (5 bases). This CDR3 has 14 amino acids. Trimming cost V 2 bases and J 2 bases, with 9 bases left between them. The germline V gene encodes CDR1 SGHVS and CDR2 FNYEAQ. CDR3 sequence: CASSLQGRNTEAFF. CDR3 nucleotides: TGTGCCAGCAGCTTACAGGGCCGCAACACTGAAGCTTTCTTT. The full variable domain, in which reference TRBV7-6 and TRBJ1-1 provide the parts outside the CDR3, is GAGVSQSPRYKVTKRGQDVALRCDPISGHVSLYWYRQALGQGPEFLTYFNYEAQQDKSGLPNDRFSAERPEGSISTLTIQRTEQRDSAMYRCASSLQGRNTEAFFGQGTRLTVV.

V and J are TRBV18 and TRBJ2-1, with 7 bases identical to TRBD1. Germline trimming cut 2 bases from V and 7 bases from J; bases unmatched to any gene: 14. Per the germline V gene, CDR1 is KGHSH and CDR2 is LQKENI. The CDR3 is 17 amino acids. The DNA for the CDR3 is TGTGCCAGCTCACCAACCATTACAGGGGCCCCAGGTAATGAGCAGTTCTTC. Translated, it gives CASSPTITGAPGNEQFF.

V is TRBV4-3 and J is TRBJ1-1; TRBD1 might be the D (5 bases). Germline V gives CDR1 LGHNA, CDR2 YSLEER. V was pared by 4 bases and J by 3 bases, with 12 bases between. There are 14 residues in the CDR3. CDR3 sequence: CASSRGAGHTEAFF. The CDR3 nucleotides read TGCGCCAGCAGCCGAGGGGCGGGTCACACTGAAGCTTTCTTT.

This rearrangement joins TRBV7-3 to TRBJ2-3; D perhaps matches TRBD2 (5 bases). Germline V lookup: CDR1 SGHTA, CDR2 FQGTGA. CDR3 length: 14 residues. Trimming stripped 2 bases from V and 5 bases from J, with 11 bases between. CDR3 in amino acids: CASSLGGPRDTQYF. The CDR3 coding sequence is TGTGCCAGCAGCTTAGGCGGGCCGAGAGATACGCAGTATTTT.

This clone was found once. CDR3 nucleotide sequence: TGCGCCAGCAGCCTCATACCGGGACAGGGGGCGTGCACTGAAGCTTTCTTT. This sequence encodes CASSLIPGQGACTEAFF. The rearrangement links TRBV5-1 to TRBJ1-1; 12 nucleotides match TRBD1. Germline V gene sequence: CDR1 SGHRS, CDR2 YFSETQ. Germline trimming cut 4 bases from V and 4 bases from J; bases unmatched to any gene: 11. There are 17 residues in the CDR3.

This chain uses TRBV7-2 with TRBJ2-7; perhaps TRBD2 as D (9 bases). Germline lookup yields CDR1 SGHTA and CDR2 FQGNSA. CDR3 size: 17 residues. The V gene lost 5 bases and the J gene lost 0 bases, with 20 bases spanning the gap. The CDR3 DNA reads as TGTGCCAGCAGCCGACAGGGGCCACTAGCGGGCTCCTACGAGCAGTACTTC. This sequence encodes CASSRQGPLAGSYEQYF.

V and J are TRBV7-6 and TRBJ2-3; tentatively, D is TRBD1 or TRBD2 (5 bases each). Germline assignment: CDR1 SGHVS and CDR2 FNYEAQ. Trimming left V 5 bases short and J 4 bases short, with 16 bases between. This CDR3 contains 15 residues. The CDR3 nucleotides read TGTGCCAGCAGCCCGCAGGCCGGGACGGCAGATACGCAGTATTTT. This gives the protein CASSPQAGTADTQYF.

The chain uses TRBV7-8 and TRBJ2-2; 9 bases line up with TRBD1. Germline-derived CDR1 and CDR2 are SGHVS and FQNEAQ. This CDR3 region has 18 residues. J gave up 3 bases and V 2 bases, and 10 bases lay outside the gene matches. CDR3 region: CASSLMPPTGGDTGELFF. The CDR3 nucleotides read TGTGCCAGCAGCTTAATGCCCCCGACAGGGGGAGACACCGGGGAGCTGTTTTTT.

The chain is built from TRBV7-2 and TRBJ2-7; 9 bases are shared with TRBD1. CDR3 size: 14 residues. The trim removed 5 bases at V and 6 bases at J, leaving 8 bases unmatched. From germline, CDR1 is SGHTA and CDR2 FQGNSA. CDR3 sequence (DNA): TGTGCCAGCAGCCTCCGGGACAGGGCTGGCGAGCAGTACTTC. The encoded protein is CASSLRDRAGEQYF.

The rearrangement uses TRBV29-1 and TRBJ2-1; D gene uncertain. Germline V gene data show CDR1 as SQVTM and CDR2 as ANQGSEA. The CDR3 is 13 residues long. Trimming shortened V by 0 bases and J by 7 bases, and 10 bases separated the two germline ends. The CDR3 DNA is TGCAGCGTTGAAGATCTTCCGACTAATGAGCAGTTCTTC. As protein: CSVEDLPTNEQFF.